This TCR beta chain was captured by sequencing in a study of blood T cell repertoires in COVID-19. At the level of the study: Donors in the United States, Italy and Spain gave samples during acute or convalescent COVID-19. Nucleic acid was either cDNA or gDNA, and it came from T cells, B-cell-depleted T cells, or PBMCs.

Assay used: immunoSEQ multiplex PCR; TCRdb lists only in-frame clones, some missing. The sample records 300,000 to 400,000 clones, over 75% being singletons. The CDR3 runs to 14 residues. Trimming shortened V by 3 bases and J by 2 bases, and 8 bases separated the two germline ends. The germline V gene has CDR1 KGHSH and CDR2 LQKENI. V gene TRBV18 combines with J gene TRBJ1-5; D is possibly TRBD1 (5 bases). The sequencing input was peripheral blood. The clonotype comes from a man aged 50 to 60 with active or convalescent COVID-19. The CDR3 DNA reads as TGTGCCAGCTCACCGCTAGGGGGCAATCAGCCCCAGCATTTT. This translates into CASSPLGGNQPQHF. The variable domain in full, completed from reference TRBV18 and TRBJ1-5, reads NAGVMQNPRHLVRRRGQEARLRCSPMKGHSHVYWYRQLPEEGLKFMVYLQKENIIDESGMPKERFSAEFPKEGPSILRIQQVVRGDSAAYFCASSPLGGNQPQHFGDGTRLSIL.